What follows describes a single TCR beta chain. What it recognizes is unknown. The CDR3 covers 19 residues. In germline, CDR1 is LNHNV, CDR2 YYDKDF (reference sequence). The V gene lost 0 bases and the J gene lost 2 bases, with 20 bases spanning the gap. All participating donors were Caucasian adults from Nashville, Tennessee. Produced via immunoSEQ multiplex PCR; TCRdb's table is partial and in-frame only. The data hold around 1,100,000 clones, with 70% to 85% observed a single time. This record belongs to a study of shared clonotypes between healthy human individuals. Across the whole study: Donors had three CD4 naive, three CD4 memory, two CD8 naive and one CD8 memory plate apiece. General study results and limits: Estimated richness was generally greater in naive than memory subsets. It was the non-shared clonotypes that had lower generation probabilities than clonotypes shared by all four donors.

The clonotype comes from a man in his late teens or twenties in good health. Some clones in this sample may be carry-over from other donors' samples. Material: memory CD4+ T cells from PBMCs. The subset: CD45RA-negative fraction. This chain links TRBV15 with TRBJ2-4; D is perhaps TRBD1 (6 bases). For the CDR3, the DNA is TGTGCCACCAGCAGAGATCTCTTTGGGGGCAGTAAGTCCAAAAACATTCAGTACTTC. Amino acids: CATSRDLFGGSKSKNIQYF.